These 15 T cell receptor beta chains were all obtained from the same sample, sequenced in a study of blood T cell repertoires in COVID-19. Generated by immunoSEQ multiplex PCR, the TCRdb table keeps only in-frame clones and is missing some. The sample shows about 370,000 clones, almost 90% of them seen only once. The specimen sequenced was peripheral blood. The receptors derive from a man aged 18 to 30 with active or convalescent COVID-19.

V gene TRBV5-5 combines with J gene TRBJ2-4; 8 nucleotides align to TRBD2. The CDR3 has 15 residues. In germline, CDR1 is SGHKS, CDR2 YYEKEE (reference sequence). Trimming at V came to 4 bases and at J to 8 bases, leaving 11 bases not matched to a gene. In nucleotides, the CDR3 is TGTGCCAGCAGCCCAGCCGGTTCCGGGAGGGACATTCAGTACTTC. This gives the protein CASSPAGSGRDIQYF.

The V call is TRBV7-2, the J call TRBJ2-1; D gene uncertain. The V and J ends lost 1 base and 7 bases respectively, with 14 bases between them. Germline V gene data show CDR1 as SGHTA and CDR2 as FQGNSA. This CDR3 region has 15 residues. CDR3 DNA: TGTGCCAGCAGCTTAGTTGAGAGGTTTACTAATGAGCAGTTCTTC. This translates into CASSLVERFTNEQFF.

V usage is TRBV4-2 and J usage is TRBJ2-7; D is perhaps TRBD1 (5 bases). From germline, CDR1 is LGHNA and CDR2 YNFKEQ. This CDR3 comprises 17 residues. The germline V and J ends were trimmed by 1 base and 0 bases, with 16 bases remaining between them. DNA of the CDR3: TGTGCCAGCAGCCAAGGGGCAGGGCTGGGCCTCTCCTACGAGCAGTACTTC. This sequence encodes CASSQGAGLGLSYEQYF.

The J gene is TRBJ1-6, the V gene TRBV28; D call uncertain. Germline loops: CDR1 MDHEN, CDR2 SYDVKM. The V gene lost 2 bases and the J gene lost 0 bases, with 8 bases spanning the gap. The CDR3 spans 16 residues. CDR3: CASSLRSTSYNSPLHF. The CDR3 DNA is TGTGCCAGCAGTTTACGGAGTACCTCCTATAATTCACCCCTCCACTTT.

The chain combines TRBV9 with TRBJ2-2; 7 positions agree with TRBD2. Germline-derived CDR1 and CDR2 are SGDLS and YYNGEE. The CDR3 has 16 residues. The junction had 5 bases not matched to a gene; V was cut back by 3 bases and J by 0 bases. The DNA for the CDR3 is TGTGCCAGCAGCGAAGCCGGGACTACGAACACCGGGGAGCTGTTTTTT. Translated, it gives CASSEAGTTNTGELFF. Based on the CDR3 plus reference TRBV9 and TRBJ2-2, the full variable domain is DSGVTQTPKHLITATGQRVTLRCSPRSGDLSVYWYQQSLDQGLQFLIQYYNGEERAKGNILERFSAQQFPDLHSELNLSSLELGDSALYFCASSEAGTTNTGELFFGEGSRLTVL.

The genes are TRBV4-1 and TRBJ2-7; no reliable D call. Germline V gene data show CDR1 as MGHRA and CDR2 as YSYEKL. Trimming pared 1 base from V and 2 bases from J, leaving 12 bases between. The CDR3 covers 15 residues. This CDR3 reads CASSQGGTQTYEQYF. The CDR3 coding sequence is TGCGCCAGCAGCCAAGGAGGTACCCAAACCTACGAGCAGTACTTC.

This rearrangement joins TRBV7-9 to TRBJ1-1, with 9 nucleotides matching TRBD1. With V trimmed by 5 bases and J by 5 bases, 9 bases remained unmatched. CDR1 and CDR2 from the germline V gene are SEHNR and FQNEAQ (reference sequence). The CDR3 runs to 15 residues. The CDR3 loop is CASSLRQGGGTEAFF. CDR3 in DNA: TGTGCCAGCAGCCTAAGACAGGGGGGAGGGACTGAAGCTTTCTTT.

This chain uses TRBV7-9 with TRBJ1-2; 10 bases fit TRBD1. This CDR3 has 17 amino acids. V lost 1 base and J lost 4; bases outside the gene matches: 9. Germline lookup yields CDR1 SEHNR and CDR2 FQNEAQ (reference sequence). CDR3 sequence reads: CASSLVAGWTGGYGYTF. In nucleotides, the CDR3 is TGTGCCAGCAGCTTAGTAGCAGGCTGGACAGGGGGCTATGGCTACACCTTC.

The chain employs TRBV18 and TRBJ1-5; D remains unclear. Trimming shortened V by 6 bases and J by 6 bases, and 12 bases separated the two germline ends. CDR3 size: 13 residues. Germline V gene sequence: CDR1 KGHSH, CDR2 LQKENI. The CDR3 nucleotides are TGTGCCAGCTCTCCCGCCGCAGGTCAGCCCCAGCATTTT. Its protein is CASSPAAGQPQHF.

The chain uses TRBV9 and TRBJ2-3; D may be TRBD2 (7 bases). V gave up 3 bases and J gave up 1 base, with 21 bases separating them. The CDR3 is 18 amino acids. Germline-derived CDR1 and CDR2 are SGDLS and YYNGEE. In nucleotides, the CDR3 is TGTGCCAGCAGCGCCGCGTGGGGGCGCGGGGGACGCACAGATACGCAGTATTTT. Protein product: CASSAAWGRGGRTDTQYF.

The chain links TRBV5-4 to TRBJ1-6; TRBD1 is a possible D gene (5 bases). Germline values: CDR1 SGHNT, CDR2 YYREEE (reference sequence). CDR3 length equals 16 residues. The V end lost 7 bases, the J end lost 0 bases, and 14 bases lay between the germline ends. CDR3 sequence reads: CASGGTESSYNSPLHF. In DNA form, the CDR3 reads TGTGCCAGCGGAGGGACGGAGAGCTCCTATAATTCACCCCTCCACTTT.

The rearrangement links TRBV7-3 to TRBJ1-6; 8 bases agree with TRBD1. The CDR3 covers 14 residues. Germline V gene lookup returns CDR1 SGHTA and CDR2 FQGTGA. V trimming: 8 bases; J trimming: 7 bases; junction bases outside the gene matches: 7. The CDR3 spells CASQIDRGNSPLHF. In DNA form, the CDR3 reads TGTGCCAGCCAGATTGACAGGGGAAATTCACCCCTCCACTTT. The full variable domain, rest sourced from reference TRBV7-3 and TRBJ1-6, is GAGVSQTPSNKVTEKGKYVELRCDPISGHTALYWYRQSLGQGPEFLIYFQGTGAADDSGLPNDRFFAVRPEGSVSTLKIQRTERGDSAVYLCASQIDRGNSPLHFGNGTRLTVT.

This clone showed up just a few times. Here the CDR3 DNA reads TGTGCCACGATTCGGTCTAACTCTGGAAACACCATATATTTT. Translation: CATIRSNSGNTIYF. The V and J genes are TRBV28 and TRBJ1-3; no clear D gene. The CDR3 has 14 residues. Germline V lookup: CDR1 MDHEN, CDR2 SYDVKM. Trimming left V 10 bases short and J 0 bases short, with 13 bases between.

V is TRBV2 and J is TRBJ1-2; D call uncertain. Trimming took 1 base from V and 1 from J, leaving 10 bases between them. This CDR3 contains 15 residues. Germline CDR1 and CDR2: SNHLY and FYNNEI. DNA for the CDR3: TGTGCCAGCAGTGAAGATCTGGCCTTTAACTATGGCTACACCTTC. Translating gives CASSEDLAFNYGYTF.

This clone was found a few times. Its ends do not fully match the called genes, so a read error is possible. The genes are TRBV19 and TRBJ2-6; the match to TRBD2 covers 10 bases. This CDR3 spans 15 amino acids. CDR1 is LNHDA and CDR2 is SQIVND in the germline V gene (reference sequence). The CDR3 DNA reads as TGTGCCAGTACTAGCGGGGGCTCTGGGGCCAACGTGCTGACTTTC. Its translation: CASTSGGSGANVLTF.